The 27 T cell receptor beta chains below all came from one sample that was sequenced in a study of tumor-infiltrating lymphocytes in primary liver carcinoma. TCR beta cDNA was made from 450 to 550 ng total RNA with a constant-region primer. Generation of the TCR beta libraries relied on three nested multiplex PCR rounds using slightly modified ARM-PCR. Both of the initial two PCR rounds ran for around 9 cycles and employed TRBV1-TRBV30 forward primers alongside a C-beta reverse primer. In TCRdb, the multiplex PCR reads were re-called with MiXCR into one record per CDR3 protein. The table includes some 320,000 distinct CDR3 sequences, about 62% detected once. The source of the blood RNA was unsorted whole blood, and germline DNA was extracted as well. Source material: peripheral blood. The receptors come from a man aged 40-50 years with primary liver carcinoma and hepatitis B virus infection.

This clonotype has at least ten counts. The chain employs TRBV11-2 and TRBJ2-7, with D unresolved. V was trimmed by 2 bases and J by 0 bases, leaving 11 bases between them. Per the germline V gene, CDR1 is SGHAT and CDR2 is FQNNGV. The CDR3 length is 15 residues. CDR3 bases: TGTGCCAGCAGCTTAAGTTTGAAGAGCTCCTACGAGCAGTACTTC. Translation gives CASSLSLKSSYEQYF.

Turning to this clonotype: This could be a read error, since a much larger clone is one nucleotide away. The gene calls are TRBV10-3 and TRBJ2-1; 15 positions agree with TRBD2. This CDR3 spans 19 amino acids. The junction had 11 bases not matched to a gene; V was cut back by 2 bases and J by 6 bases. Germline V gene lookup returns CDR1 ENHRY and CDR2 SYGVKD. In DNA, the CDR3 is TGTGCCATCAGTGAGGGGGGACTAGCGGGAGGCCCCCACTGCAATGAGCAGTTCTTC. Translation gives CAISEGGLAGGPHCNEQFF.

A note on this clonotype: The CDR3 ends on some other residue instead of the conserved phenylalanine or tryptophan, so this is likely a read error. This chain connects TRBV13 to TRBJ2-5; D is perhaps TRBD2 (5 bases). Germline CDR1 reads PRHDT; CDR2 reads FYEKMQ (reference sequence). V was trimmed by 2 bases and J by 0 bases, leaving 13 bases between them. This CDR3 is built from 16 residues. Here the CDR3 DNA reads TGTGCCAGCAGCTTAATGACTAACGGCCACCAAGAGACCCAGTACCTC. Translated: CASSLMTNGHQETQYL.

Worth noting for this clonotype: A much larger clone sits a single nucleotide away, making a read error possible. V gene TRBV4-1 combines with J gene TRBJ2-7; 8 bases map to TRBD1. Germline values: CDR1 MGHRA, CDR2 YSYEKL. CDR3 length equals 13 residues. After removal of 3 bases from V and 7 bases from J, the junction contained 5 bases not matched to a gene. The CDR3 loop reads CASSQDRAGEQYF. The CDR3 DNA reads as TGCGCCAGCAGCCAGGACAGGGCTGGAGAGCAGTACTTC.

A remark on this clonotype: A junction boundary mismatches the germline segment, possibly from a read error. J is TRBJ2-6 and V is TRBV11-3; D may be TRBD2 (6 bases). CDR1 is SGHNT, CDR2 YENEEA, per germline. The CDR3 runs 14 residues. CDR3 DNA: TGTACCAGCAGTCCCGGGAGAGGGGCCAATGTCCTGACTTTC. Translating gives CTSSPGRGANVLTF. Filled out from reference TRBV11-3 and TRBJ2-6, the complete variable domain reads EAGVVQSPRYKIIEKKQPVAFWCNPISGHNTLYWYLQNLGQGPELLIRYENEEAVDDSQLPKDRFSAERLKGVDSTLKIQPAELGDSAVYLCTSSPGRGANVLTFGAGSRLTVL.

This clonotype was recorded once. A much larger clone differs from this one at a single base, so this may be a read error. The V and J genes are TRBV29-1 and TRBJ2-4; no clear D. The CDR3 totals 13 residues. Between the trimmed V and J ends, which lost 4 bases and 6 bases, there was a span of 13 bases. The germline gives CDR1 SQVTM, CDR2 ANQGSEA. The CDR3 loop reads CSVVSVRRNIQYF. The CDR3 region has the DNA TGCAGCGTTGTCAGCGTTCGACGAAACATTCAGTACTTC.

This chain links TRBV30 with TRBJ1-5, with TRBD1 matching 8 bases. The ends lost 1 base at V and 6 bases at J; junction bases unmatched: 2. Looked up from germline, CDR1 is GTSNPN and CDR2 is SVGIG (reference sequence). The CDR3 is 13 residues long. In DNA, the CDR3 is TGTGCCTGGAGTGGACAGGGGACTCAGCCCCAGCATTTT. Amino acids: CAWSGQGTQPQHF.

Comment on this clonotype: The CDR3 does not end in the conserved phenylalanine or tryptophan, so this is likely a read error. The rearrangement links TRBV5-4 to TRBJ1-2; D possibly corresponds to TRBD1 (6 bases). In germline, CDR1 is SGHNT, CDR2 YYREEE (reference sequence). The V end lost 4 bases, the J end lost 6 bases, and 16 bases lay between the germline ends. The CDR3 totals 14 residues. The CDR3 nucleotides read TGTGCCAGCAGCCGTCTACAGGGTCACAATGGCTACACCTCC. Protein: CASSRLQGHNGYTS.

On this clonotype: One junction end disagrees with the germline gene, perhaps due to a read error. The V gene is TRBV6-2 or TRBV6-3, the J gene TRBJ2-1; D may correspond to TRBD1 or TRBD2 (5 bases each). The CDR3 consists of 14 residues. Germline values: CDR1 MNHEY, CDR2 SVGEGT. CDR3 coding DNA: TGTGCCAGAAGTTATTATTCTCTGGGGGATGAGCAGTTCTTC. Translation gives CARSYYSLGDEQFF.

V gene TRBV5-4 combines with J gene TRBJ2-3; TRBD1 matches at 7 bases. With V trimmed by 3 bases and J by 0 bases, 10 bases remained unmatched. The CDR3 covers 17 residues. The germline CDR1 and CDR2 sequences are SGHNT and YYREEE (reference sequence). The CDR3 sequence is CASSSPNKGASTDTQYF. CDR3 in DNA: TGTGCCAGCAGCTCGCCGAATAAGGGGGCCAGCACAGATACGCAGTATTTT.

J is TRBJ1-1 and V is TRBV5-4; weak D call: TRBD1 (6 bases). There are 16 residues in the CDR3. V was shortened by 7 bases and J by 1 base, with 20 bases between the two germline ends. Germline values: CDR1 SGHNT, CDR2 YYREEE (reference sequence). CDR3 nucleotide sequence: TGTGCCAGCGGCAATGACAGGCGACAAGGGAACACTGAAGCTTTCTTT. Translated, it gives CASGNDRRQGNTEAFF.

Comment on this clonotype: As the CDR3 is not closed by the conserved phenylalanine or tryptophan, this likely results from a read error. CDR3 protein: CSPGQGGYNEQFY. The CDR3 DNA reads as TGCAGCCCAGGACAGGGCGGTTACAATGAACAGTTCTAC. This chain links TRBV29-1 with TRBJ2-1; the match to TRBD1 covers 8 bases. The CDR3 has 13 residues. The V gene's germline CDR1 is SQVTM and CDR2 ANQGSEA.

Concerning this clonotype: A read error is possible here, since a much larger clone lies one base away. The gene calls are TRBV28 and TRBJ2-1; 8 nucleotides align to TRBD2. This CDR3 has 20 amino acids. Trimming took 6 bases from V and 8 from J; bases not matched to a gene: 27. Germline values: CDR1 MDHEN, CDR2 SYDVKM. In DNA form, the CDR3 reads TGTGCCAGCAGCCGGGTCGGGGGACTAGAGGGAGATAAAAGGTTATATGAGCAGTTCTTC. Its translation: CASSRVGGLEGDKRLYEQFF.

Notes on this clonotype: The junction differs from germline at one of its ends, possibly a read error. V gene TRBV5-1 combines with J gene TRBJ2-1; D unclear. Germline CDR1 SGHRS, CDR2 YFSETQ. The CDR3 runs to 15 residues. Written as DNA, the CDR3 is TGCGCCAGCAGTTCCTTTCCGGGCCTAAGGGATGAACAGTTCTTC. It translates to CASSSFPGLRDEQFF. The complete variable domain, with remaining parts taken from reference TRBV5-1 and TRBJ2-1, reads KAGVTQTPRYLIKTRGQQVTLSCSPISGHRSVSWYQQTPGQGLQFLFEYFSETQRNKGNFPGRFSGRQFSNSRSEMNVSTLELGDSALYLCASSSFPGLRDEQFFGPGTRLTVL.

This clonotype occurred a few times. The chain employs TRBV6-6 and TRBJ2-2; 8 bases line up with TRBD2. Germline trimming cut 5 bases from V and 4 bases from J; bases unmatched to any gene: 3. The germline gives CDR1 MNHNY, CDR2 SVGAGI (reference sequence). The CDR3 extends over 14 amino acids. This CDR3 reads CASSPAGGTGELFF. The CDR3 DNA reads TGTGCCAGCAGTCCGGCGGGAGGCACCGGGGAGCTGTTTTTT.

For this clonotype: No conserved phenylalanine or tryptophan is present at the end of the CDR3, so a read error is the likely explanation. The V call is TRBV5-4, the J call TRBJ2-2; no reliable D call. V lost 3 bases and J lost 2, with 14 bases in between. The CDR3 runs to 16 residues. Germline V CDR1 and CDR2: SGHNT, YYREEE (reference sequence). CDR3 loop: CASSSTGSRNTGELFS. The CDR3 DNA follows: TGTGCCAGCAGCTCCACCGGGTCCAGAAACACCGGGGAGCTGTTTTCT.

As regards this clonotype: A read error may explain this, as a much larger clone is one base away. The chain uses TRBV7-8 and TRBJ2-5; D is possibly TRBD2 (6 bases). Germline values: CDR1 SGHVS, CDR2 FQNEAQ. V lost 8 bases and J 5 bases, leaving 15 bases between the germline ends. This CDR3 spans 13 amino acids. The CDR3 region has the DNA TGTGCCAGCGCCACCGTGGGGGGTGAGACCCAGTACTTC. It codes for CASATVGGETQYF.

Comment on this clonotype: A single base separates this from a much larger clone, so it may be a read error. The chain recombines TRBV6-1 with TRBJ2-7; D unclear. The CDR3 length is 14 residues. V lost 7 bases to trimming and J lost 2 bases, with 15 bases between them. CDR1 is MNHNS and CDR2 is SASEGT in the germline V gene. The DNA of the CDR3 is TGTGCCAGCATGATTGATCTAAGGACCTACGAGCAGTACTTC. This sequence encodes CASMIDLRTYEQYF.

V and J are TRBV4-1 and TRBJ2-1; 10 nucleotides align to TRBD2. Germline values: CDR1 MGHRA, CDR2 YSYEKL. V shed 4 bases and J 8 bases; nucleotides not matched to a gene: 8. The CDR3 is 15 amino acids. CDR3: CASSLLAGALHEQFF. The CDR3, as DNA: TGCGCCAGCAGCCTCCTAGCGGGAGCCCTGCATGAGCAGTTCTTC.

Details on this clonotype: With a much larger clone just one base away, this may be a read error. V is TRBV29-1 and J is TRBJ1-4; 9 nucleotides match TRBD1. The germline CDR1 and CDR2 sequences are SQVTM and ANQGSEA. This CDR3 has 13 residues. For the CDR3, the DNA is TGCAGAGTGCGGACAGGGGATTATGAAAAACTGTTTTTT. It yields the protein CRVRTGDYEKLFF.

This clonotype was picked up a small number of times. The chain carries TRBV11-2 and TRBJ2-5; no reliable D call. CDR3 length equals 12 residues. Germline assignment: CDR1 SGHAT and CDR2 FQNNGV. With 5 bases removed from V and 5 bases from J, the gap between germline ends came to 9 bases. The CDR3 DNA reads TGTGCCAGCAGCCAGAATTTGGAGACCCAGTACTTC. Its protein product is CASSQNLETQYF.

The chain couples TRBV19 to TRBJ1-1; D remains unclear. Germline assignment: CDR1 LNHDA and CDR2 SQIVND (reference sequence). The length of the CDR3 is 14 residues. With 7 bases removed from V and 0 bases from J, the gap between germline ends came to 12 bases. The CDR3 nucleotides are TGTGCCAGTATATCCCACACGCTGAACACTGAAGCTTTCTTT. It translates to CASISHTLNTEAFF.

In the case of this clonotype: This may be a read error: a much more frequent sequence differs by one nucleotide. The chain is built from TRBV6-5 and TRBJ1-1, with D possibly being TRBD1 (5 bases). The length of the CDR3 is 13 residues. CDR1 and CDR2 from the germline V gene are MNHEY and SVGAGI. The CDR3 spells CANSYSRGPEAFF. CDR3 DNA: TGTGCCAACAGTTACTCGAGGGGTCCTGAAGCTTTCTTT.

As to this clonotype: An end of the junction does not agree with germline; a read error may underlie this. The gene calls are TRBV6-5 and TRBJ2-2; 8 bases line up with TRBD1. CDR3 length: 17 amino acids. From germline, CDR1 is MNHEY and CDR2 SVGAGI. The CDR3 DNA follows: TGTGCCACCAGGGGGCAGGGGGAAGTGAGGAACACCGGGGAGTTGTTTTTT. It translates to CATRGQGEVRNTGELFF.

On this clonotype itself: A read error may produce the germline difference seen at one junction end. Written as DNA, the CDR3 is TGCGCGAGCAGCCGATCCGGGACAGGCATGTCCGGCGTTCAGTACTTC. It translates to CASSRSGTGMSGVQYF. The J gene is TRBJ2-4, the V gene TRBV4-1; 8 nucleotides match TRBD1. In germline, CDR1 is MGHRA, CDR2 YSYEKL. The CDR3 is 16 amino acids.

As concerns this clonotype: An end of the junction does not agree with germline; a read error may underlie this. The rearrangement links TRBV4-1 to TRBJ1-6; D gene ambiguous. The germline CDR1 and CDR2 sequences are MGHRA and YSYEKL. The CDR3 sequence is 16 residues long. CDR3 region: CASIQEQSSYNSPLHF. CDR3 in DNA: TGCGCCAGCATCCAAGAACAGAGTTCCTATAATTCACCCCTCCACTTT.

This sequence joins TRBV7-8 and TRBJ2-1; 9 bases map to TRBD2. V trimming: 5 bases; J trimming: 9 bases; junction bases outside the gene matches: 14. The CDR3 totals 16 residues. Germline CDR1 is SGHVS and CDR2 is FQNEAQ. CDR3 DNA sequence: TGTGCCAGCAGCAACCGCGTGGTAGCGGGAGTTTTTGAGCAGTTCTTC. Residues: CASSNRVVAGVFEQFF.